This TCR beta chain was sequenced during a study of T cells after yellow fever vaccination. Overall study results and limits: Post-booster repertoires again held most primary-vaccination clones (roughly 95% CD4, roughly 88% CD8).

Researchers made TCR cDNA using 5'RACE template switching, and this step added a universal primer site and UMIs. TCRdb called the 5' RACE reads again in MiXCR, with one record for every CDR3 protein. Here the sample spans approximately 240,000 distinct CDR3 sequences, more than 3.5% being singletons. The CDR3 sequence is 11 residues long. The germline gives CDR1 DFQATT, CDR2 SNEGSKA (reference sequence). With 3 bases removed from V and 6 bases from J, the gap between germline ends came to 9 bases. In its sample, this clonotype was seen a few times. The antigen is undetermined. The sample in question was PBMCs, obtained 15 days after the yellow fever booster vaccination. The rearrangement uses TRBV20-1 and TRBJ2-7, with D uncertain. The TCR sequence derives from a young man who received the YFV17D yellow fever vaccine. CDR3 residues: CSARVEGEQYV. CDR3 DNA sequence: TGCAGTGCTAGGGTTGAAGGCGAGCAGTACGTC.